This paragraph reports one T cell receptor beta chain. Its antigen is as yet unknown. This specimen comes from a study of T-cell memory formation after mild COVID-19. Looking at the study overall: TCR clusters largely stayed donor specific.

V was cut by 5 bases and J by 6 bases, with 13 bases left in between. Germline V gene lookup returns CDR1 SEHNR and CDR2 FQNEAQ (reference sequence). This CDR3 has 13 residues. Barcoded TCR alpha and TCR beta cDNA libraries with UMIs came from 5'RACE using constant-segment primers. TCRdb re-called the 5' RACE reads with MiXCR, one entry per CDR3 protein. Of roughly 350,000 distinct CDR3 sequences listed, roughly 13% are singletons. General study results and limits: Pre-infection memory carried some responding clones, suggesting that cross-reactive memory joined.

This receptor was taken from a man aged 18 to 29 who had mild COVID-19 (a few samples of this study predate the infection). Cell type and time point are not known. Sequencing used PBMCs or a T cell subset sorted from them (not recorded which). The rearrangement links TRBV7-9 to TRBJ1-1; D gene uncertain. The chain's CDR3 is CASSPREVPEAFF. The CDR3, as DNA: TGTGCCAGCAGCCCCCGGGAGGTCCCTGAAGCTTTCTTT.